This T cell receptor (beta chain) was captured by sequencing in a study of blood T cells in healthy people across ages. With a J-beta primer mix and a sample-barcoded 5' primer, a second PCR ran about 6 to 11 cycles. A single record per CDR3 protein comes from TCRdb applying MiXCR to the 5' RACE reads. In the table there are roughly 900,000 distinct CDR3 sequences, approximately 49% of which are singletons. This clonotype was detected only a few times. This CDR3 has 15 residues. Germline V lookup: CDR1 LGHDT, CDR2 YNNKEL (reference sequence). Trimming removed 4 bases from V and 7 bases from J, with 14 bases in between. Donors gave 8 to 10 milliliters of peripheral blood apiece.

This receptor was identified in a young man in good health. Sequencing input: blood. The chain couples TRBV3-1 to TRBJ1-6; the D gene is possibly TRBD1 (6 bases). This CDR3 reads CASSRRQDSNSPLHF. CDR3 sequence (DNA): TGTGCCAGCAGCCGTCGACAGGATTCAAATTCACCCCTCCACTTT.